What follows are 5 T cell receptor beta chains derived from one specimen sequenced in a study of T cell clonality in common variable immunodeficiency. General study results and limits: Reportedly, TCR beta sequences from common variable immunodeficiency showed fewer deletions and N-nucleotide insertions.

The antigens these receptors bind are not known. The assay was immunoSEQ multiplex PCR, and TCRdb's table has in-frame clones only and misses some. The data show some 12,000 clones, none appearing only once, with more than 5.5% held by the ten largest. Input material: peripheral blood mononuclear cells. The receptor set was obtained from a human donor with common variable immunodeficiency.

This clone ranks as medium-sized. The read ends 3 residues early relative to the CDR3; the germline J gene fills the gap. The chain employs TRBV29-1 and TRBJ1-2; TRBD1 aligns across 8 bases. The CDR3 sequence is 13 residues long. Germline loops: CDR1 SQVTM, CDR2 ANQGSEA. Here the CDR3 reads CSVDRGQGLGYTF. The CDR3 DNA, read in part, is TGCAGCGTAGACCGAGGACAGGGTTTGGGC.

This clone is classed as medium-sized. Coverage ceases 3 residues before the CDR3 finishes, and the germline J gene fills in the end. The J gene is TRBJ2-3, the V gene TRBV7-8; 11 positions match TRBD2. Germline V CDR1 and CDR2: SGHVS, FQNEAQ. The CDR3 has 14 residues. The junction had 0 bases not matched to a gene; V was cut back by 4 bases and J by 3 bases. The sequenced part of the CDR3 DNA is TGTGCCAGCAGCTCTAGCGGGGGGACAGATACG. Translated: CASSSSGGTDT. The complete CDR3 reads CASSSSGGTDTQYF.

This clone came up a few times. The CDR3 extends 3 residues past the end of the read, so its final part is completed from the germline J gene. The chain carries TRBV19 and TRBJ2-1; 9 nucleotides match TRBD1. The CDR3 has 18 amino acids. Germline values: CDR1 LNHDA, CDR2 SQIVND (reference sequence). V lost 5 bases, J lost 3 bases, and 14 bases stayed unmatched. The CDR3 protein is CASSAKLPTGGFYNEQFF. The covered CDR3 bases are TGTGCCAGTAGTGCAAAGTTACCGACAGGGGGATTCTACAATGAG. The variable domain in full, completed from reference TRBV19 and TRBJ2-1, reads DGGITQSPKYLFRKEGQNVTLSCEQNLNHDAMYWYRQDPGQGLRLIYYSQIVNDFQKGDIAEGYSVSREKKESFPLTVTSAQKNPTAFYLCASSAKLPTGGFYNEQFFGPGTRLTVL.

Comment on this clone: The read ends 3 residues before the CDR3 terminus; that terminus is restored from the germline J gene. This chain uses TRBV7-2 with TRBJ1-4; D is perhaps TRBD1 (5 bases). CDR1 and CDR2 from the germline V gene are SGHTA and FQGNSA. The CDR3 has 13 residues. V lost 5 bases, J lost 8 bases, and 12 bases lay in between. The DNA read from the CDR3 is TGTGCCAGCAGCGGGCCCGGGGGGGAAAAA. It encodes CASSGPGGEK. The entire CDR3 is CASSGPGGEKLFF.

This clone was found a few times. Coverage ceases 3 residues before the CDR3 finishes, and the germline J gene fills in the end. The rearrangement joins TRBV19 to TRBJ2-1, with 7 bases that match TRBD1. The CDR3 covers 15 residues. With 10 bases clipped from V and 6 bases from J, the junction kept 15 bases outside the gene matches. In germline, CDR1 is LNHDA, CDR2 SQIVND (reference sequence). CDR3 loop: CATAGGLGRGNEQFF. CDR3 DNA (partial): TGTGCCACCGCAGGGGGTCTCGGTCGGGGCAATGAG.